A selection of T cell receptor beta chains follows, all from one sample in a study of blood T cell repertoires in COVID-19. Assay used: immunoSEQ multiplex PCR; TCRdb lists only in-frame clones, some missing. The sample contains about 130,000 clones, 80% of which appear only once. Sequencing was carried out using peripheral blood. Source of these receptors: a man aged 70-80 years with acute or convalescent COVID-19. Each CDR3 is given with its conserved first and last residue. A D gene is named only where the DNA matches it firmly. Rows give clone size only sometimes, using once, few, many, or a class for an expanded clone.

DNA,CDR3,D,size,V,J
TGTGCCAGTAAGTCGGGAGGGGCGAGGAACAGAGATACGCAGTATTTT,CASKSGGARNRDTQYF,TRBD2,-,TRBV19,TRBJ2-3
TGTGCCAGCAGCCGGGGAGGGTCCTCGCAGCAGTACTTC,CASSRGGSSQQYF,TRBD2,-,TRBV7-2,TRBJ2-7
TGTGCCAGCAGGGAGGGGACAGGGGGAAAACTGTTTTTT,CASREGTGGKLFF,TRBD1,-,TRBV6-5,TRBJ1-4
TGTGCCAGCAGTTACGAGGGTACGCAGTATTTT,CASSYEGTQYF,-,-,TRBV6-2/TRBV6-3,TRBJ2-3
TGTGCCAGCAGCCAGCAGGCCGGGACAGCCAATCAGCCCCAGCATTTT,CASSQQAGTANQPQHF,TRBD1,-,TRBV4-2,TRBJ1-5
TGTGCCAGCAGCGAGACGGAGGCCCCAAACATTCAGTACTTC,CASSETEAPNIQYF,-,-,TRBV9,TRBJ2-4
TGTGCCAGCAGTTTAAGACAGGGGTGGGTCTATGGCTACACCTTC,CASSLRQGWVYGYTF,TRBD1,-,TRBV28,TRBJ1-2
TGTGCCAGCAGCTTCCCTGGACTAGCTCATGAGCAGTTCTTC,CASSFPGLAHEQFF,TRBD2,-,TRBV7-9,TRBJ2-1
TGTGCCAGCAGCTTACGGGACAGGGGTGGCTACACCTTC,CASSLRDRGGYTF,TRBD1,-,TRBV11-2,TRBJ1-2
TGCGCCAGCACCGGGGGGGGAGAAGTCGGGGAGCTGTTTTTT,CASTGGGEVGELFF,TRBD2,-,TRBV5-1,TRBJ2-2
TGTGCCTGGAGTCGTATGCAGGGGGAAGCTTTCTTT,CAWSRMQGEAFF,-,-,TRBV30,TRBJ1-1
TGTGCCAGCAGCCCCCCAGGGGGGTACCAAGAGACCCAGTACTTC,CASSPPGGYQETQYF,-,-,TRBV9,TRBJ2-5
TGTGCCAGCGGCAGGGGGCCCACGGGGGAAGCTTTCTTT,CASGRGPTGEAFF,TRBD1,once,TRBV6-6,TRBJ1-1
TGTGCCAGCAGCCGTAAGCCCTCGCGGGGGCTCGGTGAGACCCAGTACTTC,CASSRKPSRGLGETQYF,-,-,TRBV7-2,TRBJ2-5
TGTGCCAGCAGTCAACCCGGGACAGGGAATGAAAAACTGTTTTTT,CASSQPGTGNEKLFF,TRBD1,-,TRBV28,TRBJ1-4
TGCGCCAGCACTCAAAACTCAGGGGGGACCCAGTACTTC,CASTQNSGGTQYF,TRBD1,-,TRBV10-2,TRBJ2-5
TGCGCCAGCAGCTTGGTTTTGGGGAGGCAAGAGACCCAGTACTTC,CASSLVLGRQETQYF,-,-,TRBV5-1,TRBJ2-5
TGTGCCAGTAGTATGGGGGACAGGGCTAATTCACCCCTCCACTTT,CASSMGDRANSPLHF,TRBD1,many,TRBV19,TRBJ1-6
TGTGCCACCTATGCAGGGAATAATCAGCCCCAGCATTTT,CATYAGNNQPQHF,-,-,TRBV6-5,TRBJ1-5
TGCGCCAGCAGCCCTGACTCGGTCTACGAGCAGTACTTC,CASSPDSVYEQYF,-,-,TRBV5-1,TRBJ2-7
TGTGCCAGCAGCCCTCGGGACTACTACGACACCGGGGAGCTGTTTTTT,CASSPRDYYDTGELFF,TRBD2,-,TRBV3-1/TRBV3-2,TRBJ2-2
TGCGCCAGCAGCCGGGGGGGCACCGGGGAGCTGTTTTTT,CASSRGGTGELFF,TRBD2,-,TRBV5-1,TRBJ2-2
TGTGCCAGCAGCCCAGGGGATAGCAATCAGCCCCAGCATTTT,CASSPGDSNQPQHF,-,-,TRBV6-5,TRBJ1-5
TGTGCCAGCAGCTTAGGTTTAGAGGGGAACACTGAAGCTTTCTTT,CASSLGLEGNTEAFF,-,-,TRBV7-9,TRBJ1-1
TGTGCCAGCAGCCCAGGAGGGGGGCGGGGGACCACCGGGGAGCTGTTTTTT,CASSPGGGRGTTGELFF,-,-,TRBV7-9,TRBJ2-2
TGCGCCAGCAGCCCCGAGACTAGCGGGGGGGTGAATGAGCAGTTCTTC,CASSPETSGGVNEQFF,TRBD2,-,TRBV4-1,TRBJ2-1
TGTGCCAGCACTTTTACGGCGGGGGACCAGTACTTC,CASTFTAGDQYF,TRBD2,-,TRBV6-5,TRBJ2-5
TGTGCCAGCAGTTACTCAGCCAACTATGGCTACACCTTC,CASSYSANYGYTF,-,-,TRBV6-5,TRBJ1-2
TGTGCCACCAGTGACCCAGGCGGGGACAGTGCAGATACGCAGTATTTT,CATSDPGGDSADTQYF,-,-,TRBV24-1,TRBJ2-3
TGTGCCAGCAAGGGACAGGGATCCTACGAGCAGTACTTC,CASKGQGSYEQYF,TRBD1,-,TRBV6-5,TRBJ2-7
TGCAGCGCAGGGACTAGCGGGTACAATGAGCAGTTCTTC,CSAGTSGYNEQFF,TRBD2,-,TRBV29-1,TRBJ2-1